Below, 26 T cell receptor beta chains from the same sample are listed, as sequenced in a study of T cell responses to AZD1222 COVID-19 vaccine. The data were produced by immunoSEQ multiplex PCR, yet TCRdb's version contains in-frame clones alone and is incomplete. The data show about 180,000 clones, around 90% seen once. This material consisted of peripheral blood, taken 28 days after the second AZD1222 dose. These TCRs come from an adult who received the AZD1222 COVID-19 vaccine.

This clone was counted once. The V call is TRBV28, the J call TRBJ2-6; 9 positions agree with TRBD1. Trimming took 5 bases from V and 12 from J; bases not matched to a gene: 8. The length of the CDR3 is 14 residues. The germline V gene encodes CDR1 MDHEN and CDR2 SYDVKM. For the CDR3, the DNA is TGTGCCAGCAGTCTTGGGGGACAGGGAGGCGTCCTGACTTTC. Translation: CASSLGGQGGVLTF.

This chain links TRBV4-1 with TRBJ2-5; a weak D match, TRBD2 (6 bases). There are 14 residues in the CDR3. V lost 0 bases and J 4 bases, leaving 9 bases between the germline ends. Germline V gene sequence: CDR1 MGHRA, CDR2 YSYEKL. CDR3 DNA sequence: TGCGCCAGCAGCCAAGAAAAACTAGCAGAGACCCAGTACTTC. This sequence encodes CASSQEKLAETQYF.

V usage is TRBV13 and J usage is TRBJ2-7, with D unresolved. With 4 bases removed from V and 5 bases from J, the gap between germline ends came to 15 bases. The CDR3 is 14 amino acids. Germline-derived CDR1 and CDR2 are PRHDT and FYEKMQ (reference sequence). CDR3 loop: CASSSGLFPHEQYF. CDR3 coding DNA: TGTGCCAGCAGCTCCGGGCTCTTCCCCCACGAGCAGTACTTC.

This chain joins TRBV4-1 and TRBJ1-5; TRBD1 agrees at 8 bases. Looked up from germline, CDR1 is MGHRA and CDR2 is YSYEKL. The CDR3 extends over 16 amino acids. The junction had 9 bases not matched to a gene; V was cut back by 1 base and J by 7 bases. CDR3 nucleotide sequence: TGCGCCAGCAGCCAAGCATGGACCAGGGGGCCCCAGCCCCAGCATTTT. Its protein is CASSQAWTRGPQPQHF.

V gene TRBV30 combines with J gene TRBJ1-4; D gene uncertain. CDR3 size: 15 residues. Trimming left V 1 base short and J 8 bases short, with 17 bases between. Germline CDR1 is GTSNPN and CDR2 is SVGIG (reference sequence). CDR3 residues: CAWSDPRVAREKLFF. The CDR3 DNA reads TGTGCCTGGAGTGACCCCCGGGTAGCTAGGGAAAAACTGTTTTTT.

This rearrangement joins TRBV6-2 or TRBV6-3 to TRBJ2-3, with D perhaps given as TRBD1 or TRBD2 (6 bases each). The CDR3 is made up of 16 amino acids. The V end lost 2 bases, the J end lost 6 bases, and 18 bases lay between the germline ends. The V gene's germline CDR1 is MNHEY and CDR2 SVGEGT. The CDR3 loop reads CASSYVSPGAGDTQYF. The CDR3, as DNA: TGTGCCAGCAGTTACGTGTCTCCAGGGGCGGGGGATACGCAGTATTTT.

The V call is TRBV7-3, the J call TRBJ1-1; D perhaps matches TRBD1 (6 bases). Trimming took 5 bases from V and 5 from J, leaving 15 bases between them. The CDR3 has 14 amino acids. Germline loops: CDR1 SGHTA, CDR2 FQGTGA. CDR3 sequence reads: CASSPQGIGTEAFF. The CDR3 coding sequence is TGTGCCAGCAGCCCCCAGGGGATCGGTACTGAAGCTTTCTTT.

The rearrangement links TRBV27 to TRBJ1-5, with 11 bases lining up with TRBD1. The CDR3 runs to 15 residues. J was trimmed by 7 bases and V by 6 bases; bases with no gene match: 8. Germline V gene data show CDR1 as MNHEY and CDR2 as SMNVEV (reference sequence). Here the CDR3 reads CASSSGQGAGQPQHF. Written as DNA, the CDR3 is TGTGCCAGCAGCTCAGGACAGGGGGCAGGGCAGCCCCAGCATTTT.

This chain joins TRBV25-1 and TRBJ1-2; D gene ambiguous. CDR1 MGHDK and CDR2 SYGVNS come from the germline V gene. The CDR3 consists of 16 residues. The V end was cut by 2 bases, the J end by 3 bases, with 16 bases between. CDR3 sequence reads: CASSETPRVGDYGYTF. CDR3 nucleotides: TGTGCCAGCAGTGAAACGCCCCGGGTAGGAGACTATGGCTACACCTTC.

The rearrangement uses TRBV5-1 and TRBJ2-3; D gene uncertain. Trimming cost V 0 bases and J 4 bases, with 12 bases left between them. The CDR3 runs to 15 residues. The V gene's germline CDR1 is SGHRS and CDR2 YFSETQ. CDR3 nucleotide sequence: TGCGCCAGCAGCTTGGTACAAGTCGGTGCAGATACGCAGTATTTT. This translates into CASSLVQVGADTQYF.

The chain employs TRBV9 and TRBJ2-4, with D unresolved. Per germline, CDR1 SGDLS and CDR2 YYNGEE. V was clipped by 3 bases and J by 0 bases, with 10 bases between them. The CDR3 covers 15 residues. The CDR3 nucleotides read TGTGCCAGCAGCGCGGCTGGGGTAGCCAAAAACATTCAGTACTTC. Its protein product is CASSAAGVAKNIQYF.

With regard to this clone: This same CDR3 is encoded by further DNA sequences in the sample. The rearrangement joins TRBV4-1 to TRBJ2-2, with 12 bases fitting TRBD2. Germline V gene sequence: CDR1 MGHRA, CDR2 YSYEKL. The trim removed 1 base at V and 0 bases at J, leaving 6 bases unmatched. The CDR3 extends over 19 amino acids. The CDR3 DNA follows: TGCGCCAGCAGCCAAGTGGGTCTAGCGGGAGGGCCGAACACCGGGGAGCTGTTTTTT. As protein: CASSQVGLAGGPNTGELFF.

CDR3 in DNA: TGTGCCAGCAGGCCCCTAGCGGACTCCTACAATGAGCAGTTCTTC. Translation: CASRPLADSYNEQFF. The chain carries TRBV6-5 and TRBJ2-1; 7 bases agree with TRBD2. The CDR3 consists of 15 residues. Trimming cost V 6 bases and J 0 bases; bases outside gene matches: 5. CDR1 is MNHEY and CDR2 is SVGAGI in the germline V gene.

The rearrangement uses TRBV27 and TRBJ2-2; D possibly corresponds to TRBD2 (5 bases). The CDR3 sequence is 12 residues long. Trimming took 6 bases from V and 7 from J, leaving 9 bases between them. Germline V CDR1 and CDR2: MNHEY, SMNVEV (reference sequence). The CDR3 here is CASSAGGGELFF. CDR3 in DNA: TGTGCCAGCAGCGCTGGAGGCGGGGAGCTGTTTTTT.

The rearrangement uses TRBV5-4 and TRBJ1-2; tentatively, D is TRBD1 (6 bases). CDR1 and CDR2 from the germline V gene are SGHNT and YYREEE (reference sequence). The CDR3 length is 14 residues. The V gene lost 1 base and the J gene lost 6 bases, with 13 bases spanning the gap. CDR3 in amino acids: CASSLQAGANGYTF. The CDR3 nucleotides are TGTGCCAGCAGCTTGCAGGCAGGGGCAAATGGCTACACCTTC.

The CDR3 nucleotides read TGTGCCAGCAGTTGGACAGGGGGCTTGGGCAATCAGCCCCAGCATTTT. Its translation is CASSWTGGLGNQPQHF. The chain has TRBV6-2 or TRBV6-3 and TRBJ1-5; 11 nucleotides line up with TRBD1. V gave up 4 bases and J gave up 2 bases; unmatched junction bases: 4. This CDR3 spans 16 amino acids. Germline loops: CDR1 MNHEY, CDR2 SVGEGT.

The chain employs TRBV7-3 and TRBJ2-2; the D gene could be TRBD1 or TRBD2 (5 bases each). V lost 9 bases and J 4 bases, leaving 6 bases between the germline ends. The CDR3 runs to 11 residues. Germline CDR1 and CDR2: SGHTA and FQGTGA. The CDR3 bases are TGTGCCAGTGGGACCACCGGGGAGCTGTTTTTT. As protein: CASGTTGELFF.

The CDR3 is CASRSSSGTGRGEAFF. CDR3 nucleotides: TGTGCCAGCAGAAGCTCTTCCGGGACAGGGAGGGGTGAAGCTTTCTTT. This chain joins TRBV7-3 and TRBJ1-1; 9 bases fit TRBD1. The CDR3 is 16 amino acids. V shed 6 bases, J shed 7 bases, and the junction held 15 bases outside the gene matches. The germline V gene has CDR1 SGHTA and CDR2 FQGTGA.

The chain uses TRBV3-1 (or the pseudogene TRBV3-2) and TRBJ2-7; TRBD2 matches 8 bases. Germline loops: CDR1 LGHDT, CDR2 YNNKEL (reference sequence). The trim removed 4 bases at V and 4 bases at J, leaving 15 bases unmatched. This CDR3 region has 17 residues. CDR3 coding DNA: TGTGCCAGCAGCCGGGGAGTGGGAAGCGGGAGAAGGTACGAGCAGTACTTC. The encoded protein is CASSRGVGSGRRYEQYF.

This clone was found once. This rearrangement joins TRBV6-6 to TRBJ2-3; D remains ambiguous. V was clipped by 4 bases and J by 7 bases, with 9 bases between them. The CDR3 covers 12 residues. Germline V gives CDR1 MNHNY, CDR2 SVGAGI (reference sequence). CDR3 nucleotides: TGTGCCAGCAGTTTGGATATAAATACGCAGTATTTT. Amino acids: CASSLDINTQYF.

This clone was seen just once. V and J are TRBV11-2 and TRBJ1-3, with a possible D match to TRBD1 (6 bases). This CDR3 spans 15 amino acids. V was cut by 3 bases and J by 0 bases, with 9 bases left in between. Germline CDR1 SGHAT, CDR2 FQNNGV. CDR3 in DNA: TGTGCCAGCAGCTTGAGGGGGAGCTCTGGAAACACCATATATTTT. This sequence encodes CASSLRGSSGNTIYF. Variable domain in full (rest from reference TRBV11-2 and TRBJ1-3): EAGVAQSPRYKIIEKRQSVAFWCNPISGHATLYWYQQILGQGPKLLIQFQNNGVVDDSQLPKDRFSAERLKGVDSTLKIQPAKLEDSAVYLCASSLRGSSGNTIYFGEGSWLTVV.

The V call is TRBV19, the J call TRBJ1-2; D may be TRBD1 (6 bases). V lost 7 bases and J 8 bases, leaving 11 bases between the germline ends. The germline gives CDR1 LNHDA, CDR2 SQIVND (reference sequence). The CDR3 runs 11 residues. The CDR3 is CASTGVRGYTF. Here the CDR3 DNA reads TGTGCCAGTACAGGGGTACGGGGCTACACCTTC.

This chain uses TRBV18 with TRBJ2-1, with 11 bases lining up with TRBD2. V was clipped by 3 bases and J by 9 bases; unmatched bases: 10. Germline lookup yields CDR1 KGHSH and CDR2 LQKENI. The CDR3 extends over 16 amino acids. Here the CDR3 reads CASSPLVAGGPGEQFF. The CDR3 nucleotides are TGTGCCAGCTCACCGCTAGTAGCGGGAGGGCCGGGTGAGCAGTTCTTC.

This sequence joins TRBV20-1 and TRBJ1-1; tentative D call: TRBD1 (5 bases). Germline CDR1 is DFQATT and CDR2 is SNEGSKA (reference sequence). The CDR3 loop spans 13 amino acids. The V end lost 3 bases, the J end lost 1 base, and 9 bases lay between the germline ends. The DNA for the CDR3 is TGCAGTGCTAGTAGCGGGGGGAACACTGAAGCTTTCTTT. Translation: CSASSGGNTEAFF.

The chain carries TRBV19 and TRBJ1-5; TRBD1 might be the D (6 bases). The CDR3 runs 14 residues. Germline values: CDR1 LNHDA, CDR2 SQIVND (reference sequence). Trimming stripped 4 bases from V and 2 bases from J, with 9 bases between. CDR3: CASSRGAGNQPQHF. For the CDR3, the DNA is TGTGCCAGTAGTAGGGGGGCAGGCAATCAGCCCCAGCATTTT.

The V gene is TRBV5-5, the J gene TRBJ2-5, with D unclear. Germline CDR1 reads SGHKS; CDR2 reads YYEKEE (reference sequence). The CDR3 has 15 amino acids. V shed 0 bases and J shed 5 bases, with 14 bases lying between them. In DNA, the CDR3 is TGTGCCAGCAGCTTGGCGCTAGAGGTGTGGGAGACCCAGTACTTC. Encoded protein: CASSLALEVWETQYF.